This TCR beta chain stems from a study of cytomegalovirus exposure and HLA in healthy donors. Trimming took 9 bases from V and 8 from J; bases not matched to a gene: 14. Per germline, CDR1 MDHEN and CDR2 SYDVKM. The CDR3 sequence is 15 residues long. Method: immunoSEQ multiplex PCR; TCRdb's copy keeps in-frame clones and lacks some. Here the sample spans under 100,000 clones, roughly 96% being singletons. The clonotype originates from a woman aged 18-35 years in good health and CMV-seronegative. Sequencing was done on a sample of PBMCs. The chain uses TRBV28 and TRBJ1-4; the match to TRBD1 covers 8 bases. In DNA, the CDR3 is TGTGCCAGTACCGATGCCGGGACAGGAGGGGAAAAACTGTTTTTT. Its translation: CASTDAGTGGEKLFF.